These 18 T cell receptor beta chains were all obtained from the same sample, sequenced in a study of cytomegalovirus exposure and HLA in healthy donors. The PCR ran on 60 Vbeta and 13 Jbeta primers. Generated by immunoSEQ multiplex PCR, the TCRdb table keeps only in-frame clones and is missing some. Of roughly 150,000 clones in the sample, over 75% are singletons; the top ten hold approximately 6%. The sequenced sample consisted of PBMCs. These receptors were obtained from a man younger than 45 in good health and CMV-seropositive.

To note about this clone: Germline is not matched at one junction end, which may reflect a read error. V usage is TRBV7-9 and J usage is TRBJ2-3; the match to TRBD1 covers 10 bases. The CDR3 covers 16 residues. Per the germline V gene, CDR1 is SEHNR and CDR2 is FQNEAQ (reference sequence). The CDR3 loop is CSSSPERTGGVDTQYF. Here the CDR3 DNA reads TGTTCCAGCAGCCCTGAACGGACAGGGGGGGTAGATACGCAGTATTTT.

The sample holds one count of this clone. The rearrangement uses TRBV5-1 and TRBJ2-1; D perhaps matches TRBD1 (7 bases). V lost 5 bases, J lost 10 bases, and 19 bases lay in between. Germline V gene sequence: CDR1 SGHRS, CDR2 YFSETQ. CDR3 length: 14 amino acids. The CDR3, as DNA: TGCGCCAGCAGACCGACAGGGTCGGGGAGGGAGCAGTTCTTC. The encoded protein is CASRPTGSGREQFF.

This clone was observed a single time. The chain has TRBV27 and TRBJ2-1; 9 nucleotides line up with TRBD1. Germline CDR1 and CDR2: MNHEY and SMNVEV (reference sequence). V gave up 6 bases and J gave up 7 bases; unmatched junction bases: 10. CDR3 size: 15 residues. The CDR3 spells CASSLTGTGWNEQFF. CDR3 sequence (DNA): TGTGCCAGCAGCCTCACCGGGACAGGGTGGAATGAGCAGTTCTTC.

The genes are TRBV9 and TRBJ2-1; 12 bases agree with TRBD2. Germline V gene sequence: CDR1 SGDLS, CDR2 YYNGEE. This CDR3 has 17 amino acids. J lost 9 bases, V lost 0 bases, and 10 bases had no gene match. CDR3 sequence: CASSVGLAGGVVVEQFF. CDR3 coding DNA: TGTGCCAGCAGCGTAGGTCTAGCGGGAGGGGTGGTAGTTGAGCAGTTCTTC. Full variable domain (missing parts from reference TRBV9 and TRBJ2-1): DSGVTQTPKHLITATGQRVTLRCSPRSGDLSVYWYQQSLDQGLQFLIQYYNGEERAKGNILERFSAQQFPDLHSELNLSSLELGDSALYFCASSVGLAGGVVVEQFFGPGTRLTVL.

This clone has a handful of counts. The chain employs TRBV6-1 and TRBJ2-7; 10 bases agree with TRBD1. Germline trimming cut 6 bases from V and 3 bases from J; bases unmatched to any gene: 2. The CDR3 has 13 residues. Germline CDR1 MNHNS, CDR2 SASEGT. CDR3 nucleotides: TGTGCCAGCAGGGACAGGGGGGACTACGAGCAGTACTTC. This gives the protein CASRDRGDYEQYF.

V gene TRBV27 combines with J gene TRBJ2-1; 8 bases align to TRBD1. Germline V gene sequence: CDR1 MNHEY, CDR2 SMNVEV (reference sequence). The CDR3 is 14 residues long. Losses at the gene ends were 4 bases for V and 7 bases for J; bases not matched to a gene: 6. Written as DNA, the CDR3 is TGTGCCAGCAGTTACCGGGACAGGAGGAATGAGCAGTTCTTC. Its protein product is CASSYRDRRNEQFF.

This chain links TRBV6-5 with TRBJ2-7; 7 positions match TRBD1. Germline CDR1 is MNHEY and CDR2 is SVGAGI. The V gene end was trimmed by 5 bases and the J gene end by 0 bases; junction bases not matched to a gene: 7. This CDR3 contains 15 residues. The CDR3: CASSVETGTSYEQYF. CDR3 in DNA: TGTGCCAGCAGTGTGGAGACAGGGACCTCCTACGAGCAGTACTTC.

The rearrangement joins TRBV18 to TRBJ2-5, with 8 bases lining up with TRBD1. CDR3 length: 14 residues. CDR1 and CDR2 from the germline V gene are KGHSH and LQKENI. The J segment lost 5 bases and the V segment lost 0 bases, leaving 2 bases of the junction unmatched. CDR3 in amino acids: CASSPPTGAETQYF. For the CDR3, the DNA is TGTGCCAGCTCACCACCGACAGGGGCCGAGACCCAGTACTTC.

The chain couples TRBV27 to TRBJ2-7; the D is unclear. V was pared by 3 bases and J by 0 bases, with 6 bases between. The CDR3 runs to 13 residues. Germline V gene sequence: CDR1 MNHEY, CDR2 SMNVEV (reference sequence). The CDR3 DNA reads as TGTGCCAGCAGTTTGAGAGTCTCCTACGAGCAGTACTTC. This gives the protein CASSLRVSYEQYF.

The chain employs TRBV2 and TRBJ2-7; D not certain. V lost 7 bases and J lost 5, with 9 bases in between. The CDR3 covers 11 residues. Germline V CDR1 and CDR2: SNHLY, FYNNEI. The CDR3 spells CASTRSDEQYF. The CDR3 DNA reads TGTGCCAGCACCAGGTCGGACGAGCAGTACTTC.

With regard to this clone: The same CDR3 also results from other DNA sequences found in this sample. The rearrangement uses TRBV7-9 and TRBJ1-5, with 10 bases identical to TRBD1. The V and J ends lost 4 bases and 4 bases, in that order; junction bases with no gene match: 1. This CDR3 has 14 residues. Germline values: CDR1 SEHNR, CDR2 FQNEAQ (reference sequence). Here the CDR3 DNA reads TGTGCCAGCAGCTCGGGACAGGGGAATCAGCCCCAGCATTTT. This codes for CASSSGQGNQPQHF.

This CDR3 is CASSQRGGVLYNEQFF. The CDR3 DNA follows: TGTGCCAGTAGTCAACGGGGGGGCGTCCTCTACAATGAGCAGTTCTTC. The rearrangement links TRBV19 to TRBJ2-1, with 8 bases identical to TRBD2. CDR1 LNHDA and CDR2 SQIVND come from the germline V gene (reference sequence). The CDR3 has 16 amino acids. The V gene end was trimmed by 5 bases and the J gene end by 3 bases; junction bases not matched to a gene: 9.

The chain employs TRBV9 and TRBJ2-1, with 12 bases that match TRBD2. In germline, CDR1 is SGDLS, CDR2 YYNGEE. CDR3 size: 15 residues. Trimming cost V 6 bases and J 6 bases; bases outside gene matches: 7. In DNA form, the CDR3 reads TGTGCCAGCACCGAGACTAGCGGGAGTGGCAATGAGCAGTTCTTC. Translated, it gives CASTETSGSGNEQFF.

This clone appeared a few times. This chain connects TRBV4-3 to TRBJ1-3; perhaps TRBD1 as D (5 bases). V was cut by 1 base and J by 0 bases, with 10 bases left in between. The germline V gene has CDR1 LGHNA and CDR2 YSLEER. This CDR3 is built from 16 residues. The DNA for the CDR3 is TGCGCCAGCAGCCAAGGCACAGGCAACTCTGGAAACACCATATATTTT. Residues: CASSQGTGNSGNTIYF.

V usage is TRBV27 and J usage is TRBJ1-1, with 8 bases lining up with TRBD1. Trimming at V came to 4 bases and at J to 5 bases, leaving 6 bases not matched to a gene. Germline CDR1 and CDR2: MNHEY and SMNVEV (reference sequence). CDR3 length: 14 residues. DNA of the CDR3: TGTGCCAGCAGTTCAGGGGGCGCGGGTACTGAAGCTTTCTTT. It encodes CASSSGGAGTEAFF.

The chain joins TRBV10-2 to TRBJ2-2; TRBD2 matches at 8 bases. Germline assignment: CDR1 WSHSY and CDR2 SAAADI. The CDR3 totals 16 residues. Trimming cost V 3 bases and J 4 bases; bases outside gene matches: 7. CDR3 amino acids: CASSELRGGLTGELFF. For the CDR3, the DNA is TGCGCCAGCAGTGAATTACGCGGGGGGCTCACCGGGGAGCTGTTTTTT.

The CDR3 DNA reads as TGTGCCAGCAGTTTGTGGACTAGCGGTTACGTTGAGCAGTTCTTC. This encodes CASSLWTSGYVEQFF. V usage is TRBV27 and J usage is TRBJ2-1; 10 nucleotides align to TRBD2. This CDR3 contains 15 residues. Trimming cost V 3 bases and J 9 bases; bases outside gene matches: 8. Per the germline V gene, CDR1 is MNHEY and CDR2 is SMNVEV (reference sequence).

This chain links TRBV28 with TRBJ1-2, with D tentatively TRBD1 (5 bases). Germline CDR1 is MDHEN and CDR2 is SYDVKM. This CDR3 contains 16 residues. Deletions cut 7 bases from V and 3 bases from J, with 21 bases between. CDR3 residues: CASTQRRGRRDYGYTF. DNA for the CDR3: TGTGCCAGCACCCAAAGACGGGGGAGACGCGACTATGGCTACACCTTC.